Each of the 11 T cell receptor beta chains below was sequenced from the same sample in a study (dated by TCRdb to between 2014 and 2017). Receptors were amplified or captured by 5' RACE. The reads were generated on an Illumina MiSeq. TCRdb reanalyzed the raw reads on its own, using fastp at Q25 for trimming and MiXCR for clone calling, and kept in-frame beta chains. CDR3 protein sequences are deduplicated, and each keeps its most common genes and DNA. Present in this sample are 5,000 to 6,000 distinct CDR3 sequences, 52% of which were seen just once. The top ten clonotypes cover 3.8% of the sample. The sample comprised memory CD4+ T cells sorted from blood. The cell subset or site label, as the study defines it: memory CD4+ T cells, CD4+CD45RO+CD25-. Every receptor here comes from a female donor with breast cancer.

The J gene is TRBJ1-5, the V gene TRBV5-1, with D unresolved. From germline, CDR1 is SGHRS and CDR2 YFSETQ. Trimming stripped 0 bases from V and 6 bases from J, with 7 bases between. The length of the CDR3 is 13 residues. Here the CDR3 reads CASSLDNGQPQHF. The CDR3, as DNA: TGCGCCAGCAGCTTGGACAACGGTCAGCCCCAGCATTTT.

The genes are TRBV12-3 or TRBV12-4 and TRBJ2-1; 12 nucleotides line up with TRBD2. The length of the CDR3 is 15 residues. V lost 2 bases, J lost 5 bases, and 1 base stayed unmatched. The DNA of the CDR3 is TGTGCCAGCAGTTTACGGACTAGCGGGGACAATGAGCAGTTCTTC. Translated, it gives CASSLRTSGDNEQFF.

In its sample, this clonotype was seen a few times. The chain couples TRBV20-1 to TRBJ2-5, with D unclear. Trimming removed 1 base at V and 1 base at J, with 4 bases between. CDR1 and CDR2 from the germline V gene are DFQATT and SNEGSKA (reference sequence). The CDR3 length is 12 residues. CDR3 amino acids: CSARVSQETQYF. The CDR3 DNA sequence: TGCAGTGCTAGAGTTTCCCAAGAGACCCAGTACTTC.

This chain links TRBV5-1 with TRBJ2-1, with a weak D call TRBD2 (6 bases). Germline CDR1 SGHRS, CDR2 YFSETQ. The CDR3 sequence is 16 residues long. Trimming stripped 4 bases from V and 2 bases from J, with 16 bases between. Here the CDR3 DNA reads TGCGCCAGCAGCCATCGACGGGGGAGTACCTACAATGAGCAGTTCTTC. Translation gives CASSHRRGSTYNEQFF.

The V gene is TRBV29-1, the J gene TRBJ2-3; possible D gene TRBD2, 6 bases. V was trimmed by 2 bases and J by 1 base, leaving 10 bases between them. The CDR3 length is 14 residues. Germline loops: CDR1 SQVTM, CDR2 ANQGSEA. The CDR3 protein is CSVERGIGTDTQYF. CDR3 nucleotide sequence: TGCAGCGTTGAACGGGGGATTGGCACAGATACGCAGTATTTT.

The J gene is TRBJ2-6, the V gene TRBV7-8; D remains ambiguous. Germline lookup yields CDR1 SGHVS and CDR2 FQNEAQ. V lost 1 base, J lost 2 bases, and 6 bases lay in between. The CDR3 contains 15 residues. DNA of the CDR3: TGTGCCAGCAGCTTAGGGAACGCTGGGGCCAACGTCCTGACTTTC. Amino acids: CASSLGNAGANVLTF.

A few counts support this clonotype. The chain links TRBV7-9 to TRBJ2-3; D gene ambiguous. Germline V CDR1 and CDR2: SEHNR, FQNEAQ (reference sequence). The V and J ends lost 0 bases and 3 bases respectively, with 10 bases between them. This CDR3 region has 15 residues. CDR3 sequence: CASSLAPGWTDTQYF. CDR3 DNA: TGTGCCAGCAGCTTAGCCCCAGGCTGGACAGATACGCAGTATTTT.

This clonotype was picked up a small number of times. The chain recombines TRBV20-1 with TRBJ2-7; D is ambiguous. Germline V lookup: CDR1 DFQATT, CDR2 SNEGSKA (reference sequence). The CDR3 has 12 residues. Trimming pared 5 bases from V and 6 bases from J, leaving 14 bases between. The CDR3 is CSAASRSREQYF. CDR3 nucleotide sequence: TGCAGTGCTGCTTCCAGGAGTCGCGAGCAGTACTTC.

V usage is TRBV5-1 and J usage is TRBJ2-3; D possibly uses TRBD1 or TRBD2 (5 bases each). CDR1 is SGHRS and CDR2 is YFSETQ in the germline V gene. Trimming left V 1 base short and J 4 bases short, with 19 bases between. The CDR3 is made up of 17 amino acids. CDR3 bases: TGCGCCAGCAGCTTGACGAACTGGGACCCAGGATCAGATACGCAGTATTTT. Translated, it gives CASSLTNWDPGSDTQYF.

The genes are TRBV28 and TRBJ2-1, with 7 bases identical to TRBD2. Germline loops: CDR1 MDHEN, CDR2 SYDVKM. With V trimmed by 8 bases and J by 3 bases, 10 bases remained unmatched. There are 15 residues in the CDR3. In nucleotides, the CDR3 is TGTGCCAGCTACGCAACCGGGAGGAACTACAATGAGCAGTTCTTC. This codes for CASYATGRNYNEQFF.

This chain uses TRBV12-3 or TRBV12-4 with TRBJ1-1, with D unresolved. V was cut by 7 bases and J by 11 bases, with 20 bases left in between. The CDR3 has 13 amino acids. For the CDR3, the DNA is TGTGCCAGCACCCTAACACCGAACCTAGTCGCTTTCTTT. It translates to CASTLTPNLVAFF.